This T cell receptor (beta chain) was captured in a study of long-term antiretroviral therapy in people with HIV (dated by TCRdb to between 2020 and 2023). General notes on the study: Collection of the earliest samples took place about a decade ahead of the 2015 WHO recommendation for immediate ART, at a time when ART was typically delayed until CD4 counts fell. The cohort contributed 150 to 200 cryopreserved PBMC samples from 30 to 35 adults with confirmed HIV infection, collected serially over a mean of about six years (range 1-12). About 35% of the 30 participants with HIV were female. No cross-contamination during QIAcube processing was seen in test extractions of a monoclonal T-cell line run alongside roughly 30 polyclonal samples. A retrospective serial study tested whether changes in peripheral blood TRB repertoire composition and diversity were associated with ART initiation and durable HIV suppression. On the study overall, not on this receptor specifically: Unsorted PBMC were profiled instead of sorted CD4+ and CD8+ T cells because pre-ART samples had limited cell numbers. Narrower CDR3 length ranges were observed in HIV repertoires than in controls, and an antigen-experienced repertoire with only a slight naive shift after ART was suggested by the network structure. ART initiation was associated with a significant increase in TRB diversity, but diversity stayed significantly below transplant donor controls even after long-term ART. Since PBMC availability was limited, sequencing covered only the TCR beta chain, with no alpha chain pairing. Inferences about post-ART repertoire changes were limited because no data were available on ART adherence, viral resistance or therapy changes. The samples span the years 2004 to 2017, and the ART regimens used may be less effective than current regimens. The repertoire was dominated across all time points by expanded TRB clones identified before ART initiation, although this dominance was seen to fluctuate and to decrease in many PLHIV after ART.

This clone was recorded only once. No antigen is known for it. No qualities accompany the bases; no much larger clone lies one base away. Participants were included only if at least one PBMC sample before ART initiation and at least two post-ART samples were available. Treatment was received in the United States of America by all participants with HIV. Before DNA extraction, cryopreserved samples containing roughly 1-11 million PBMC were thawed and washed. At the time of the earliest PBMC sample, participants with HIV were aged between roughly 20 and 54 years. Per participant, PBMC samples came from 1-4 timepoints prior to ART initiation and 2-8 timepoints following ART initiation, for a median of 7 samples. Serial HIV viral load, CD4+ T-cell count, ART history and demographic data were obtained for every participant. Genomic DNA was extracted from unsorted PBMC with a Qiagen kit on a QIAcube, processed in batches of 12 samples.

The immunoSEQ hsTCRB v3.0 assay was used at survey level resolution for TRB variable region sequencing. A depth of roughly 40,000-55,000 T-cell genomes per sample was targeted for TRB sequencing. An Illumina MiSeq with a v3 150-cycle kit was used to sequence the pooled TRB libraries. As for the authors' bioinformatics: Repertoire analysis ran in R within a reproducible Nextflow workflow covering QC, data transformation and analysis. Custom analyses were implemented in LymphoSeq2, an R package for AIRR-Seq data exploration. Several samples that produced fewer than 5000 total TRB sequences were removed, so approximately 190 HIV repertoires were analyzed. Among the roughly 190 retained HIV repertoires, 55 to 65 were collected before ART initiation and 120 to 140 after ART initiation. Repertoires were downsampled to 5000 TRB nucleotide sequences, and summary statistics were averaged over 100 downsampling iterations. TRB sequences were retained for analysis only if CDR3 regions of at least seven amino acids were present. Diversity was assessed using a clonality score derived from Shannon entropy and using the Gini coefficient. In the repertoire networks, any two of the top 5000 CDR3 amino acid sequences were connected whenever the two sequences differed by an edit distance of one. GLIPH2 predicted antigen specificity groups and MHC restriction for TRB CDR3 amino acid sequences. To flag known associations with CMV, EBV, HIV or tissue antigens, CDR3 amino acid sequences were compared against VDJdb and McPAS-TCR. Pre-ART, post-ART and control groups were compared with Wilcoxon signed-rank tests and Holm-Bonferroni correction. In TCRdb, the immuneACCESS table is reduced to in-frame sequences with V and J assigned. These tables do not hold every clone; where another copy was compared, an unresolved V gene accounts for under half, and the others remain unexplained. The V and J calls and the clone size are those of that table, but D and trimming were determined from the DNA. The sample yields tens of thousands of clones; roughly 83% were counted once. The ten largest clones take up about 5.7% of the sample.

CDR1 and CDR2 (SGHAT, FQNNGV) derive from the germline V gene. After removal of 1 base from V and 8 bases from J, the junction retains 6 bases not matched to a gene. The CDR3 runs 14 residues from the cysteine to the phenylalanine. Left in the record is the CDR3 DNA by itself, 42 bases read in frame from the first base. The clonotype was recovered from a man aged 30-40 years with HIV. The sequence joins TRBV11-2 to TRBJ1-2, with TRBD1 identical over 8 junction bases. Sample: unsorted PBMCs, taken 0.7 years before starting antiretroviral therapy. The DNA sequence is TGTGCCAGCAGCTTAGGGACAGGGAATAGGGGCTACACCTTC. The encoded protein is CASSLGTGNRGYTF.